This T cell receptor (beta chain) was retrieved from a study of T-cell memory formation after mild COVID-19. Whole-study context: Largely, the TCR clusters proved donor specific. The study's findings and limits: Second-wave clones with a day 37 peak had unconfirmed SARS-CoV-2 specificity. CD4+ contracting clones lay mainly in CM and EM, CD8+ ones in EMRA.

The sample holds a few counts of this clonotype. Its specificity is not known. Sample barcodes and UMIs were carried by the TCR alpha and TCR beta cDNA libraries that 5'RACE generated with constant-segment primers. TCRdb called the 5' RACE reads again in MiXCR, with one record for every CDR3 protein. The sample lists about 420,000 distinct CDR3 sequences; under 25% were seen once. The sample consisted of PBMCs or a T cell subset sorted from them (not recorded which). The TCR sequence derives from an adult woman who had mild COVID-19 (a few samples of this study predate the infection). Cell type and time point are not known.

CDR3 amino acids: CSVDRQAYGYTF. The CDR3 region has the DNA TGCAGCGTTGATAGACAGGCCTATGGCTACACCTTC. V and J are TRBV29-1 and TRBJ1-2; D may be TRBD1 (6 bases). CDR3 length: 12 residues. Germline CDR1 and CDR2: SQVTM and ANQGSEA. Trimming took 3 bases from V and 4 from J, leaving 9 bases between them.